This TCR beta chain stems from a study of CXCR3-negative and CXCR3-positive naive CD8 T cells. Study-wide results and limits: Memory cells diverged, while naive CXCR3-positive and CXCR3-negative cells had similar TRBV-TRBJ usage. Against CXCR3-negative naive cells, CXCR3-positive naive cells showed more hydrophobic TRB CDR3s.

On this clonotype itself: Its cognate antigen is unknown.

Germline V gene lookup returns CDR1 SEHNR and CDR2 FQNEAQ (reference sequence). CDR3 length: 17 residues. CD45RO-CCR7+CD27+CD95- marked naive CD8+ T cells. Preparation of TRB cDNA libraries relied on 5' RACE carrying UMI labels. Reanalyzing the 5' RACE reads, TCRdb keeps one entry per CDR3 protein, without DNA. The table lists around 160,000 distinct CDR3 sequences. The genes are TRBV7-9 and TRBJ1-2; TCRdb indicates TRBD1, and absent DNA this call remains unverified. The source of this sequence is a human donor in good health. Some clones in this sample may be carry-over from other donors' samples. Sequencing was done on a sample of naive CXCR3+ CD8+ T cells from blood. Sample subset: CD45RO-CCR7+CD27+CD95- naive CD8+ T cells expressing CXCR3 (TNR3+). Here the CDR3 reads CASSLAVSDRDYYGYTF.